This record covers a single T cell receptor beta chain. This sample stems from a study of blood T cell repertoires in COVID-19. Overall study context: Nucleic acid was either cDNA or gDNA, and it came from T cells, B-cell-depleted T cells, or PBMCs.

Authors' data handling: Using reference gene primer amplification, nucleated cell counts were estimated. Sequencing was performed with immunoSEQ multiplex PCR; in TCRdb, only in-frame clones are kept and a portion is missing. Clone size and V and J calls were adopted from that table, with D and trimming inferred from the DNA. Of a few hundred thousand clones listed, 75% to 90% are singletons. Trimming left V 2 bases short and J 2 bases short, with 12 bases between. Germline CDR1 SGHAT, CDR2 FQNNGV. The CDR3 is 16 amino acids. Sequenced input: peripheral blood. This clonotype was obtained from a woman aged 45-65 years who had recovered from COVID-19. The rearrangement uses TRBV11-2 and TRBJ1-4, with D unclear. In DNA form, the CDR3 reads TGTGCCAGCAGCTTATCGAGTGTTTGGACTAATGAAAAACTGTTTTTT. Protein sequence: CASSLSSVWTNEKLFF. The complete variable domain, with remaining parts taken from reference TRBV11-2 and TRBJ1-4, reads EAGVAQSPRYKIIEKRQSVAFWCNPISGHATLYWYQQILGQGPKLLIQFQNNGVVDDSQLPKDRFSAERLKGVDSTLKIQPAKLEDSAVYLCASSLSSVWTNEKLFFGSGTQLSVL.